This section outlines one T cell receptor (beta chain) sequence together with its context. The antigen remains unidentified. The CDR3 has 14 residues. The germline CDR1 and CDR2 sequences are SGHRS and YFSETQ. V lost 4 bases, J lost 6 bases, and 7 bases stayed unmatched. The data stem from a study of cytomegalovirus exposure and HLA in healthy donors. Vbeta (60) and Jbeta (13) primers were used in the PCR. In the study's own analysis: An analysis that came later counted 73 million or so unique TCR beta chains, approximately 10 million shared. The table came from immunoSEQ multiplex PCR; TCRdb's copy has only in-frame clones and leaves some out. V, J and clone size were drawn from that table, and D and trimming were deduced from the DNA. The sample holds 36,000 or so clones, roughly 84% seen once. Study-wide results and caveats: The authors later found HLA-associated TCR beta chains more clonally expanded than equally common others. The authors later found most CMV-associated TCR beta chains appeared HLA-restricted. Among immune exposure information, only CMV serostatus was available.

The rearrangement joins TRBV5-1 to TRBJ2-1; TRBD2 agrees at 7 bases. Sequencing input: PBMCs. The source is a woman aged 18-29 years in good health and CMV-seronegative. CDR3 amino acids: CASSEAGPTNEQFF. CDR3 coding DNA: TGCGCCAGCAGCGAAGCGGGACCAACCAATGAGCAGTTCTTC.